The 4 T cell receptor beta chains given below trace back to one sample, sequenced in a study of blood T cell repertoires in COVID-19. Assay: immunoSEQ multiplex PCR; the TCRdb copy retains only in-frame clones and omits some. Of hundreds of thousands of clones detected, 85% appear once; the ten largest clones hold 4.1%. The specimen sequenced was peripheral blood. Source of these receptors: a woman in her fifties or sixties with active or convalescent COVID-19.

This clone showed up just a few times. V is TRBV7-8 and J is TRBJ2-7; D remains unclear. Germline CDR1 reads SGHVS; CDR2 reads FQNEAQ. V was cut by 3 bases and J by 4 bases, with 10 bases left in between. The CDR3 has 13 residues. CDR3: CASSFLTTYEQYF. CDR3 in DNA: TGTGCCAGCAGCTTCCTGACAACTTACGAGCAGTACTTC.

The chain couples TRBV10-3 to TRBJ2-1, with D possibly being TRBD1 (6 bases). V was pared by 4 bases and J by 5 bases, with 9 bases between. Germline loops: CDR1 ENHRY, CDR2 SYGVKD. The CDR3 length is 13 residues. For the CDR3, the DNA is TGTGCCATCAGTGGGAAGGGGGACAATGAGCAGTTCTTC. Encoded protein: CAISGKGDNEQFF.

The rearrangement uses TRBV5-1 and TRBJ2-4; 7 bases line up with TRBD1. After removal of 4 bases from V and 2 bases from J, the junction contained 9 bases not matched to a gene. Germline CDR1 and CDR2: SGHRS and YFSETQ. This CDR3 has 16 residues. CDR3 protein: CASSDPGQTSKNIQYF. The DNA of the CDR3 is TGCGCCAGCAGCGACCCGGGACAGACTTCCAAAAACATTCAGTACTTC.

The chain employs TRBV30 and TRBJ2-3; the match to TRBD1 covers 7 bases. CDR3 size: 14 residues. Germline V gene data show CDR1 as GTSNPN and CDR2 as SVGIG (reference sequence). After removal of 2 bases from V and 2 bases from J, the junction contained 4 bases not matched to a gene. The CDR3 sequence is CAWSRDRPTDTQYF. The CDR3 DNA reads as TGTGCCTGGAGTAGGGACAGACCCACAGATACGCAGTATTTT. The entire variable domain, with the rest obtained from reference TRBV30 and TRBJ2-3, is as follows: SQTIHQWPATLVQPVGSPLSLECTVEGTSNPNLYWYRQAAGRGLQLLFYSVGIGQISSEVPQNLSASRPQDRQFILSSKKLLLSDSGFYLCAWSRDRPTDTQYFGPGTRLTVL.